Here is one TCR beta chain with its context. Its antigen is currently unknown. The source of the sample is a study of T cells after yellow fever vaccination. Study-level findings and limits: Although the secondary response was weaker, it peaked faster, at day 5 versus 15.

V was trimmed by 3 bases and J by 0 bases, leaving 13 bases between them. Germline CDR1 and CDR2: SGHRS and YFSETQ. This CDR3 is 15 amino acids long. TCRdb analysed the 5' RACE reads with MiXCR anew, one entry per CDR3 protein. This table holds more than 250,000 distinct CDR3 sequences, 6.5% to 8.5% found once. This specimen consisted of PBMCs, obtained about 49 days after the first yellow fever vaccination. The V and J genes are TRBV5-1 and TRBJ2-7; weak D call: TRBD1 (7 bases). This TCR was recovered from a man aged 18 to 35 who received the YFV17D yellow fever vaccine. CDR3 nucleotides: TGCGCCAGCAGCTCCCAGGGGGGAGGCTCCTACGAGCAGTACTTC. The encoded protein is CASSSQGGGSYEQYF.